The 12 T cell receptor beta chains below all came from one sample that was sequenced in a study of blood T cell repertoires in COVID-19. Assay used: immunoSEQ multiplex PCR; TCRdb lists only in-frame clones, some missing. This table has about 200,000 clones, about 82% appearing once. The source material was PBMCs or T cells enriched from blood (not recorded which). The receptors stem from a man aged 40-55 years with acute COVID-19.

The chain uses TRBV2 and TRBJ1-4; no definite D call. The V gene's germline CDR1 is SNHLY and CDR2 FYNNEI. V was cut by 8 bases and J by 5 bases, with 18 bases left in between. The CDR3 spans 15 residues. The CDR3 here is CASQLGGIRNEKLFF. The CDR3 DNA follows: TGTGCCAGCCAGCTGGGAGGCATTAGAAATGAAAAACTGTTTTTT. The variable domain in full, completed from reference TRBV2 and TRBJ1-4, reads EPEVTQTPSHQVTQMGQEVILRCVPISNHLYFYWYRQILGQKVEFLVSFYNNEISEKSEIFDDQFSVERPDGSNFTLKIRSTKLEDSAMYFCASQLGGIRNEKLFFGSGTQLSVL.

The chain joins TRBV20-1 to TRBJ2-3; the match to TRBD2 covers 11 bases. The V gene end was trimmed by 3 bases and the J gene end by 6 bases; junction bases not matched to a gene: 5. The CDR3 runs to 14 residues. Germline assignment: CDR1 DFQATT and CDR2 SNEGSKA (reference sequence). In DNA, the CDR3 is TGCAGTGCTAGTCCACTAGCGGGAGCCGATACGCAGTATTTT. Its protein is CSASPLAGADTQYF.

This clone has more than one count but fewer than ten. The chain is built from TRBV7-6 and TRBJ1-3; 8 bases align to TRBD1. V shed 5 bases and J 4 bases; nucleotides not matched to a gene: 10. The CDR3 consists of 16 residues. CDR1 is SGHVS, CDR2 FNYEAQ, per germline. CDR3 in amino acids: CASSPWTGTRGNTIYF. DNA for the CDR3: TGTGCCAGCAGCCCGTGGACAGGGACAAGAGGAAACACCATATATTTT.

This clone was observed a few times. This rearrangement joins TRBV18 to TRBJ1-1; 7 nucleotides agree with TRBD1. The CDR3 runs 14 residues. The V segment lost 5 bases and the J segment 4 bases; nucleotides outside the gene matches: 7. In germline, CDR1 is KGHSH, CDR2 LQKENI. The DNA for the CDR3 is TGTGCCAGCTCAGACAGGGCACTTCCCACTGAAGCTTTCTTT. The encoded protein is CASSDRALPTEAFF.

Here the CDR3 DNA reads TGTGCCAGCAGCTCCCGTTTGAGCTCTGGAAACACCATATATTTT. It codes for CASSSRLSSGNTIYF. This chain uses TRBV5-4 with TRBJ1-3; D is unresolved. V was shortened by 3 bases and J by 0 bases, with 10 bases between the two germline ends. The CDR3 spans 15 residues. From germline, CDR1 is SGHNT and CDR2 YYREEE (reference sequence).

The CDR3 DNA sequence: TGTGCCAGCAGCTTGAAACTAGCGGGCGGAGAGACCCAGTACTTC. Protein sequence: CASSLKLAGGETQYF. The chain combines TRBV5-6 with TRBJ2-5; 9 bases match TRBD2. CDR1 is SGHDT and CDR2 is YYEEEE in the germline V gene. After removal of 1 base from V and 4 bases from J, the junction contained 5 bases not matched to a gene. The CDR3 consists of 15 residues.

This rearrangement joins TRBV6-2 or TRBV6-3 to TRBJ1-5, with 10 bases lining up with TRBD1. The CDR3 is 15 amino acids. Per germline, CDR1 MNHEY and CDR2 SVGEGT. V gave up 5 bases and J gave up 5 bases; unmatched junction bases: 6. The CDR3 nucleotides read TGTGCCAGCAGTAAACCGACAGGGGGCCATCAGCCCCAGCATTTT. It yields the protein CASSKPTGGHQPQHF.

The rearrangement links TRBV19 to TRBJ1-5; 7 nucleotides match TRBD1. With 8 bases clipped from V and 2 bases from J, the junction kept 12 bases outside the gene matches. Germline lookup yields CDR1 LNHDA and CDR2 SQIVND (reference sequence). The CDR3 is made up of 16 amino acids. The CDR3 reads CASQHRGGGGNQPQHF. The CDR3, as DNA: TGTGCCAGTCAACATCGAGGGGGCGGGGGCAATCAGCCCCAGCATTTT. The entire variable domain, with the rest obtained from reference TRBV19 and TRBJ1-5, is as follows: DGGITQSPKYLFRKEGQNVTLSCEQNLNHDAMYWYRQDPGQGLRLIYYSQIVNDFQKGDIAEGYSVSREKKESFPLTVTSAQKNPTAFYLCASQHRGGGGNQPQHFGDGTRLSIL.

The CDR3 region is CASWEGSSGEQYF. The CDR3 DNA follows: TGTGCCAGCTGGGAGGGATCTTCGGGCGAGCAGTACTTC. The V gene is TRBV2, the J gene TRBJ2-7; 7 bases line up with TRBD2. The CDR3 covers 13 residues. Germline CDR1 is SNHLY and CDR2 is FYNNEI. The V segment lost 8 bases and the J segment 6 bases; nucleotides outside the gene matches: 10.

The chain links TRBV27 to TRBJ2-7, with 8 bases that match TRBD1. Germline CDR1 and CDR2: MNHEY and SMNVEV (reference sequence). V shed 2 bases, J shed 7 bases, and the junction held 4 bases outside the gene matches. The CDR3 is 13 residues long. CDR3 amino acids: CASSLGDRREQYF. The CDR3 DNA reads TGTGCCAGCAGTTTAGGGGACAGGCGGGAGCAGTACTTC.

The chain joins TRBV28 to TRBJ1-5; 9 nucleotides agree with TRBD1. Per germline, CDR1 MDHEN and CDR2 SYDVKM. This CDR3 has 12 residues. V trimming: 11 bases; J trimming: 3 bases; junction bases outside the gene matches: 2. DNA of the CDR3: TGTGCCGGACAGGGGAACAATCAGCCCCAGCATTTT. Protein: CAGQGNNQPQHF.

This rearrangement joins TRBV28 to TRBJ1-1; 10 bases align to TRBD1. The germline CDR1 and CDR2 sequences are MDHEN and SYDVKM. The CDR3 is 15 residues long. Trimming took 6 bases from V and 5 from J; bases not matched to a gene: 9. CDR3 sequence reads: CASRLAGTGVTEAFF. In DNA, the CDR3 is TGTGCCAGCAGATTAGCTGGGACAGGGGTTACTGAAGCTTTCTTT.